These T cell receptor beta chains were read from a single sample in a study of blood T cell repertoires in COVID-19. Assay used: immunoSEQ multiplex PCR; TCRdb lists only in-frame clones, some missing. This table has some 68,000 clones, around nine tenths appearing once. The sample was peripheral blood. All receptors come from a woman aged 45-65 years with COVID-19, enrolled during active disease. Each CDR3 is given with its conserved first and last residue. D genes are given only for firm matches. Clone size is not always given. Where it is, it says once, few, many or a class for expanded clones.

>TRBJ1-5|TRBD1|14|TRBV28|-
TGTGCCAGCAGACGCACAGGGGGAGGTCAGCCCCAGCATTTT
CASRRTGGGQPQHF
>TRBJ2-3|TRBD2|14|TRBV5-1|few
TGCGCCAGCAGCTACCGACTAGCGGGGGATACGCAGTATTTT
CASSYRLAGDTQYF
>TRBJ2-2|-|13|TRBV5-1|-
TGCGCCAGCAGCCCGGAGGGGTTGGGGGAGCTGTTTTTT
CASSPEGLGELFF
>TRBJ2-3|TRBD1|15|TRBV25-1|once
TGTGCCAGCAGTTCCCAAGGCAGGGGGCAAGATACGCAGTATTTT
CASSSQGRGQDTQYF
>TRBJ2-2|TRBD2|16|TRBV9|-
TGTGCCAGCAGCGTAGAGGGGAGCGGGAGACCCGGGGAGCTGTTTTTT
CASSVEGSGRPGELFF
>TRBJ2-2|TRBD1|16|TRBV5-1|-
TGCGCCAGCAGCTTGAGGAGGGACAGGGTTTCCGGGGAGCTGTTTTTT
CASSLRRDRVSGELFF
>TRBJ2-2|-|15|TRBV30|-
TGTGCCTGGAGCTATTACTCCCCGAACACCGGGGAGCTGTTTTTT
CAWSYYSPNTGELFF
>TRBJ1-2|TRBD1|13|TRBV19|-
TGTGCCAGTAGTCATACCGGGACAGATGGCTACACCTTC
CASSHTGTDGYTF
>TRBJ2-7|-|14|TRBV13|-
TGTGCCAGCAGCTTCGCAGGGGCCGGGGTCCAGCAGTACTTC
CASSFAGAGVQQYF
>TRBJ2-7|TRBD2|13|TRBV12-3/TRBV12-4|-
TGTGCCAGCAGCCTCATCGGGGGGTCCGAGCAGTACTTC
CASSLIGGSEQYF